These T cell receptor beta chains were read from a single sample in a study of T-cell reconstitution after alpha-beta-depleted transplantation in children. TCRdb redid the calling of the PCR reads with MiXCR, one entry per CDR3 protein. Among approximately 400,000 distinct CDR3 sequences listed, 9.5% to 13% were seen once. This sample comprised PBMCs from the stem cell graft donor, obtained from the stem cell graft. These receptors were obtained from a human donor who donated a stem cell graft to a child with acute myeloid leukemia. Each CDR3 is given with its conserved first and last residue. The D gene is left open where the match is weak. Size tells how often a clone was seen (once, few, many) or the class of an expanded clone, and some rows leave it out.

v_gene: TRBV29-1; abundance: many; d_gene: -; j_gene: TRBJ1-5; CDR3aa: CSVAQGNSNQPQHF; CDR3nt: TGCAGCGTCGCCCAGGGGAATAGCAATCAGCCCCAGCATTTT
v_gene: TRBV20-1; abundance: -; d_gene: -; j_gene: TRBJ1-2; CDR3aa: CSANNWGSRGGYTF; CDR3nt: TGCAGTGCCAATAATTGGGGCTCCAGGGGTGGCTACACCTTC
v_gene: TRBV7-3; abundance: -; d_gene: TRBD2; j_gene: TRBJ2-2; CDR3aa: CASSPGLWETGELFF; CDR3nt: TGTGCCAGCAGCCCGGGACTATGGGAAACCGGGGAGCTGTTTTTT
v_gene: TRBV6-2/TRBV6-3; abundance: -; d_gene: TRBD2; j_gene: TRBJ2-1; CDR3aa: CASSRRTSGYNEQFF; CDR3nt: TGTGCCAGCAGTCGTCGGACTAGCGGATACAATGAGCAGTTCTTC
v_gene: TRBV29-1; abundance: -; d_gene: -; j_gene: TRBJ1-5; CDR3aa: CSVAGVNQPQHF; CDR3nt: TGCAGCGTTGCAGGGGTCAATCAGCCCCAGCATTTT
v_gene: TRBV15; abundance: -; d_gene: -; j_gene: TRBJ2-3; CDR3aa: CATSARGTDTQYF; CDR3nt: TGTGCCACCAGCGCGAGGGGCACAGATACGCAGTATTTT
v_gene: TRBV4-1; abundance: many; d_gene: TRBD1; j_gene: TRBJ2-4; CDR3aa: CASSNGTGVKAKNIQYF; CDR3nt: TGCGCCAGCAGCAATGGGACAGGGGTTAAAGCCAAAAACATTCAGTACTTC
v_gene: TRBV20-1; abundance: few; d_gene: -; j_gene: TRBJ1-3; CDR3aa: CSARDIRGSGNTIYF; CDR3nt: TGCAGTGCTAGAGATATCAGGGGCTCTGGAAACACCATATATTTT
v_gene: TRBV4-3; abundance: few; d_gene: TRBD1; j_gene: TRBJ2-7; CDR3aa: CASSQDRQGAYEQYF; CDR3nt: TGCGCCAGCAGCCAAGATCGGCAGGGGGCCTACGAGCAGTACTTC
v_gene: TRBV6-1; abundance: few; d_gene: -; j_gene: TRBJ2-5; CDR3aa: CASSSRGNQETQYF; CDR3nt: TGTGCCAGCTCTAGCCGGGGCAACCAAGAGACCCAGTACTTC
v_gene: TRBV3-1; abundance: few; d_gene: TRBD2; j_gene: TRBJ2-1; CDR3aa: CASSLGTSGSGYNEQFF; CDR3nt: TGTGCCAGCAGCCTGGGGACTAGCGGGAGTGGCTACAATGAGCAGTTCTTC
v_gene: TRBV10-3; abundance: few; d_gene: -; j_gene: TRBJ1-2; CDR3aa: CAISQPSGLDYGYTF; CDR3nt: TGTGCCATCAGTCAACCCTCGGGCCTAGACTATGGCTACACCTTC
v_gene: TRBV6-5; abundance: few; d_gene: -; j_gene: TRBJ1-2; CDR3aa: CASSYGVGLTSASGYTF; CDR3nt: TGTGCCAGCAGTTATGGGGTTGGGCTCACCTCCGCTAGTGGCTACACCTTC
v_gene: TRBV2; abundance: few; d_gene: -; j_gene: TRBJ1-5; CDR3aa: CASRRLDQPQHF; CDR3nt: TGTGCCAGCAGACGACTAGATCAGCCCCAGCATTTT
v_gene: TRBV6-2/TRBV6-3; abundance: few; d_gene: TRBD1; j_gene: TRBJ2-1; CDR3aa: CASSDTGVNEQFF; CDR3nt: TGTGCCAGCAGTGACACAGGGGTAAATGAGCAGTTCTTC
v_gene: TRBV24-1; abundance: few; d_gene: -; j_gene: TRBJ1-1; CDR3aa: CATSDRGEAFF; CDR3nt: TGTGCCACCAGTGACAGGGGTGAAGCTTTCTTT
v_gene: TRBV5-1; abundance: many; d_gene: -; j_gene: TRBJ2-5; CDR3aa: CASSSGGSEETQYF; CDR3nt: TGCGCCAGCAGCTCCGGTGGGTCGGAAGAGACCCAGTACTTC